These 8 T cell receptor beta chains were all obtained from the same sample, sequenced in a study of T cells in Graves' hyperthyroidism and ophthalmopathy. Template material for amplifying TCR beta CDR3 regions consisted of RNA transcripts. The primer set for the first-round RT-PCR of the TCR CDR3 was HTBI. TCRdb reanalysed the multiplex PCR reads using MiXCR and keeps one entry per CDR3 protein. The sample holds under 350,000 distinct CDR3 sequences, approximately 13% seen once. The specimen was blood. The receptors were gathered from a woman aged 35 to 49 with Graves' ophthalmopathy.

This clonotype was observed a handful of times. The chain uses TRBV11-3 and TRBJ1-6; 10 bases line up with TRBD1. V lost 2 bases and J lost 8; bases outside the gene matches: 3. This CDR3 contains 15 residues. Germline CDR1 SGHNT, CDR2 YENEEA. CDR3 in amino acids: CASSLLGQGDSPLHF. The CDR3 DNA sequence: TGTGCCAGCAGCTTACTCGGACAGGGGGATTCACCCCTCCACTTT.

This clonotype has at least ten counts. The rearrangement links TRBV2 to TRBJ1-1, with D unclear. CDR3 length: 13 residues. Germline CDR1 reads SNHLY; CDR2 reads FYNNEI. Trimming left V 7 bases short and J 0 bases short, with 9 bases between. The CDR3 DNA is TGTGCCAGCACAGTACTCATGAACACTGAAGCTTTCTTT. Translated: CASTVLMNTEAFF.

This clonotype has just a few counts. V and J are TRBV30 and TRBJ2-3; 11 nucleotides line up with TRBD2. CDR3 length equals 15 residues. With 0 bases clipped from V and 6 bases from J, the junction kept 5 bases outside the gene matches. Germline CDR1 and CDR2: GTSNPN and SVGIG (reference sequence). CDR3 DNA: TGTGCCTGGAGTGTGGCACTAGCGGGAGCCGATACGCAGTATTTT. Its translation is CAWSVALAGADTQYF.

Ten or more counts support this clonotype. The CDR3 coding sequence is TGTGCCAGCAGTCATCTAGCGACAGGGGTAAACACTGAAGCTTTCTTT. Translating it yields CASSHLATGVNTEAFF. The genes are TRBV27 and TRBJ1-1, with TRBD1 matching 8 bases. The junction had 10 bases not matched to a gene; V was cut back by 5 bases and J by 2 bases. CDR3 size: 16 residues. Per germline, CDR1 MNHEY and CDR2 SMNVEV (reference sequence).

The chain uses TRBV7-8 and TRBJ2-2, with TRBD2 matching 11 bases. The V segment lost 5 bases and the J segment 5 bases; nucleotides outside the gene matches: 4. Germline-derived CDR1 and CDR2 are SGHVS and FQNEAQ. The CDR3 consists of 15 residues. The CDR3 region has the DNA TGTGCCAGCAGCCCTCGGACTAGCGGGACCGGGGAGCTGTTTTTT. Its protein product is CASSPRTSGTGELFF.

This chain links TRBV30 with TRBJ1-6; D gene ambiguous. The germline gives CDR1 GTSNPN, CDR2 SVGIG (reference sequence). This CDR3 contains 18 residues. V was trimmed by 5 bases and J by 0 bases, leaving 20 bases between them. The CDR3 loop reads CAWDRGRGWSSYNSPLHF. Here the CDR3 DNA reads TGTGCCTGGGACCGTGGGCGAGGGTGGAGCTCCTATAATTCACCCCTCCACTTT.

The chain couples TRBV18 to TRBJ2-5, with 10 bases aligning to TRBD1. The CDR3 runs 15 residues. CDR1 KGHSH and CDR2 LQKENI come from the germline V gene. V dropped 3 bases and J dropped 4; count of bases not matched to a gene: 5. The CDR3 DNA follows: TGTGCCAGCTCACCGGGGACAGGGGACGGAGAGACCCAGTACTTC. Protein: CASSPGTGDGETQYF.

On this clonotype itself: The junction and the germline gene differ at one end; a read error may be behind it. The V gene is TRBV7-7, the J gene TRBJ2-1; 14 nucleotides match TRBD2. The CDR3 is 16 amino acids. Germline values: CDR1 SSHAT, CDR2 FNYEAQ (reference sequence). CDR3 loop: CASSLLGLAGVNEQFF. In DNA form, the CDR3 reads TGTGCTAGCAGCTTACTGGGACTAGCGGGGGTTAATGAGCAGTTCTTC.